Each of the 31 T cell receptor beta chains below was sequenced from the same sample in a study of a mutant IDH1 vaccine in newly diagnosed glioma. Time point here: baseline, week 1 (first vaccination visit). Treatment here: pre-vaccination baseline after standard-of-care therapy. Using immunoSEQ multiplex PCR, the repertoire was profiled, and TCRdb retains in-frame clones only, with some absent. The sample has just under 95,000 clones, roughly 80% seen once; the top ten hold approximately 7.4%. Here the sequenced sample was PBMCs, taken from a glioma patient treated with radiotherapy, temozolomide or both. These receptors were collected from a woman aged 50 to 60 with glioma.

The chain carries TRBV2 and TRBJ1-2; unclear D gene. The length of the CDR3 is 12 residues. V was shortened by 8 bases and J by 5 bases, with 12 bases between the two germline ends. CDR1 SNHLY and CDR2 FYNNEI come from the germline V gene. The CDR3 DNA reads TGTGCCAGCCTAAGGATGGGTTATGGCTACACCTTC. It is translated as CASLRMGYGYTF.

V usage is TRBV11-3 and J usage is TRBJ2-3, with a weak D call TRBD1 (6 bases). Trimming cost V 9 bases and J 9 bases, with 16 bases left between them. Germline V gene lookup returns CDR1 SGHNT and CDR2 YENEEA. There are 12 residues in the CDR3. CDR3 region: CASTNLGQTQYF. In DNA form, the CDR3 reads TGTGCCAGTACCAACCTCGGACAGACGCAGTATTTT.

In this sample, this clone turned up a few times. The chain is built from TRBV5-4 and TRBJ1-6; D not resolved. With 0 bases removed from V and 1 base from J, the gap between germline ends came to 5 bases. The CDR3 consists of 15 residues. The germline V gene has CDR1 SGHNT and CDR2 YYREEE (reference sequence). This chain's CDR3 is CASSLGGSYNSPLHF. DNA for the CDR3: TGTGCCAGCAGCTTGGGGGGTTCCTATAATTCACCCCTCCACTTT.

The chain combines TRBV7-9 with TRBJ1-2, with D maybe TRBD1 (5 bases). With 0 bases removed from V and 4 bases from J, the gap between germline ends came to 6 bases. The CDR3 is 13 residues long. The germline V gene encodes CDR1 SEHNR and CDR2 FQNEAQ (reference sequence). CDR3 sequence: CASSLAGAYGYTF. The CDR3 DNA sequence: TGTGCCAGCAGCTTAGCAGGGGCCTATGGCTACACCTTC.

CDR3 nucleotides: TGTGCCAGCAGCCCAATGCAGGGGGGCTACGAGCAGTACTTC. This codes for CASSPMQGGYEQYF. This rearrangement joins TRBV7-2 to TRBJ2-7; D is perhaps TRBD1 (7 bases). The CDR3 extends over 14 amino acids. V gave up 5 bases and J gave up 3 bases, with 14 bases separating them. From germline, CDR1 is SGHTA and CDR2 FQGNSA. Together with reference TRBV7-2 and TRBJ2-7, the CDR3 gives the full variable domain: GAGVSQSPSNKVTEKGKDVELRCDPISGHTALYWYRQSLGQGLEFLIYFQGNSAPDKSGLPSDRFSAERTGGSVSTLTIQRTQQEDSAVYLCASSPMQGGYEQYFGPGTRLTVT.

This clone was seen a handful of times. This chain joins TRBV7-3 and TRBJ2-3; TRBD1 aligns across 7 bases. This CDR3 is built from 12 residues. The germline V gene encodes CDR1 SGHTA and CDR2 FQGTGA. Losses at the gene ends were 5 bases for V and 8 bases for J; bases not matched to a gene: 4. The CDR3 DNA sequence: TGTGCCAGCAGCCCCGACAGGGTTACGCAGTATTTT. Residues: CASSPDRVTQYF.

This clone has more than one count but fewer than ten. V gene TRBV18 combines with J gene TRBJ1-3; D uncertain. This CDR3 is 16 amino acids long. Germline lookup yields CDR1 KGHSH and CDR2 LQKENI. V lost 3 bases to trimming and J lost 4 bases, with 16 bases between them. CDR3: CASSPRPVEAGNTIYF. CDR3 nucleotides: TGTGCCAGCTCACCGAGGCCCGTGGAGGCGGGAAACACCATATATTTT.

The rearrangement uses TRBV9 and TRBJ1-2; D remains ambiguous. V lost 1 base to trimming and J lost 4 bases, with 5 bases between them. The CDR3 totals 12 residues. Looked up from germline, CDR1 is SGDLS and CDR2 is YYNGEE. The DNA for the CDR3 is TGTGCCAGCAGCGTAACCCTCTATGGCTACACCTTC. This codes for CASSVTLYGYTF.

In DNA form, the CDR3 reads TGCGCCAGCAAGCTAAGCGGCCAAGAGACCCAGTACTTC. This encodes CASKLSGQETQYF. The rearrangement joins TRBV5-1 to TRBJ2-5; D is perhaps TRBD2 (5 bases). The CDR3 is made up of 13 amino acids. Between the trimmed V and J ends, which lost 6 bases and 1 base, there was a span of 10 bases. Germline CDR1 SGHRS, CDR2 YFSETQ.

The chain joins TRBV7-2 to TRBJ1-1; 9 nucleotides align to TRBD1. The CDR3 sequence is 15 residues long. The trim removed 5 bases at V and 0 bases at J, leaving 4 bases unmatched. The germline V gene encodes CDR1 SGHTA and CDR2 FQGNSA. The CDR3 sequence is CASSPGQGLNTEAFF. CDR3 coding DNA: TGTGCCAGCAGCCCGGGACAGGGCCTGAACACTGAAGCTTTCTTT.

This clone came up once. The J gene is TRBJ1-2, the V gene TRBV14; 11 positions agree with TRBD1. The CDR3 loop spans 15 amino acids. CDR1 is SGHDN, CDR2 FVKESK, per germline. V lost 4 bases, J lost 3 bases, and 4 bases stayed unmatched. CDR3 DNA sequence: TGTGCCAGCAGCCGCGTGGGACAGGGGGACTATGGCTACACCTTC. Its protein product is CASSRVGQGDYGYTF.

V gene TRBV19 combines with J gene TRBJ2-3, with D perhaps TRBD1 (5 bases). From germline, CDR1 is LNHDA and CDR2 SQIVND (reference sequence). The CDR3 spans 20 residues. With 7 bases removed from V and 2 bases from J, the gap between germline ends came to 31 bases. The CDR3 region is CASTARPPGYFPSNTDTQYF. In nucleotides, the CDR3 is TGTGCCAGTACCGCCCGGCCTCCAGGGTATTTCCCCTCTAACACAGATACGCAGTATTTT.

The chain joins TRBV7-2 to TRBJ2-6; possibly TRBD1 for D (7 bases). The CDR3 length is 17 residues. Trimming removed 6 bases from V and 4 bases from J, with 19 bases in between. Germline CDR1 reads SGHTA; CDR2 reads FQGNSA. The CDR3 DNA follows: TGTGCCAGCAGTCGGAGGGACAGACCGTCGGGGGCCAACGTCCTGACTTTC. Protein product: CASSRRDRPSGANVLTF.

The CDR3 protein is CASKGVPSEQYF. The DNA for the CDR3 is TGTGCCAGTAAAGGGGTCCCAAGCGAGCAGTACTTC. The V gene is TRBV19, the J gene TRBJ2-7; D possibly corresponds to TRBD1 (5 bases). V gave up 7 bases and J gave up 6 bases, with 13 bases separating them. This CDR3 comprises 12 residues. Germline CDR1 reads LNHDA; CDR2 reads SQIVND (reference sequence).

In this sample, this clone turned up once. The chain couples TRBV5-6 to TRBJ1-1; D remains ambiguous. The germline V gene encodes CDR1 SGHDT and CDR2 YYEEEE. The CDR3 extends over 13 amino acids. With 2 bases removed from V and 5 bases from J, the gap between germline ends came to 10 bases. CDR3 residues: CASSFLSRTEAFF. The CDR3 DNA reads as TGTGCCAGCAGCTTTCTTTCCAGGACTGAAGCTTTCTTT.

This chain joins TRBV27 and TRBJ1-2; 7 bases match TRBD1. The germline V gene has CDR1 MNHEY and CDR2 SMNVEV (reference sequence). After removal of 0 bases from V and 4 bases from J, the junction contained 2 bases not matched to a gene. This CDR3 contains 14 residues. This CDR3 is CASSLSAGGYGYTF. The CDR3 DNA sequence: TGTGCCAGCAGTTTATCGGCAGGGGGCTATGGCTACACCTTC.

This clone was seen more than once but under ten times. The CDR3: CASSLHRELLQPQHF. The CDR3 nucleotides read TGCGCCAGCAGCCTCCATCGGGAGTTACTTCAGCCCCAGCATTTT. The chain has TRBV4-1 and TRBJ1-5; D gene unclear. Per the germline V gene, CDR1 is MGHRA and CDR2 is YSYEKL. The CDR3 covers 15 residues. Trimming stripped 4 bases from V and 6 bases from J, with 16 bases between.

The chain employs TRBV5-4 and TRBJ2-3; D gene ambiguous. Between the trimmed V and J ends, which lost 4 bases and 0 bases, there was a span of 18 bases. Looked up from germline, CDR1 is SGHNT and CDR2 is YYREEE (reference sequence). The CDR3 is 17 amino acids. CDR3 in DNA: TGTGCCAGCAGCCATGGAATTGACTCGATTAGCACAGATACGCAGTATTTT. It is translated as CASSHGIDSISTDTQYF.

V usage is TRBV15 and J usage is TRBJ2-5; tentatively, D is TRBD1 or TRBD2 (5 bases each). Deletions cut 0 bases from V and 3 bases from J, with 17 bases between. The germline V gene encodes CDR1 LNHNV and CDR2 YYDKDF (reference sequence). This CDR3 has 17 amino acids. The CDR3 loop reads CATSREEGREYEETQYF. In DNA form, the CDR3 reads TGTGCCACCAGCAGAGAGGAAGGCAGGGAGTATGAAGAGACCCAGTACTTC.

The chain links TRBV2 to TRBJ1-4; 9 bases agree with TRBD1. V gave up 1 base and J gave up 11 bases; unmatched junction bases: 8. Germline CDR1 and CDR2: SNHLY and FYNNEI. The CDR3 covers 15 residues. The DNA of the CDR3 is TGTGCCAGCAGTGAAGGGACAGGGGTCGCGGGGAAACTGTTTTTT. Translated: CASSEGTGVAGKLFF.

The gene calls are TRBV6-4 and TRBJ2-1; D might be TRBD2 (7 bases). The germline V and J ends were trimmed by 5 bases and 9 bases, with 14 bases remaining between them. The CDR3 extends over 13 amino acids. Germline CDR1 reads MRHNA; CDR2 reads SNTAGT. CDR3 DNA sequence: TGTGCCAGCAGTAACTGGGGGGGCAGTGAGCAGTTCTTC. Protein sequence: CASSNWGGSEQFF.

V usage is TRBV7-2 and J usage is TRBJ2-1, with 12 bases identical to TRBD2. The CDR3 sequence is 15 residues long. The germline V gene has CDR1 SGHTA and CDR2 FQGNSA. V was pared by 1 base and J by 8 bases, with 3 bases of the junction left unmatched. CDR3 coding DNA: TGTGCCAGCAGCTTAGGGGCTAGCGGGGGGGATGAGCAGTTCTTC. Translating gives CASSLGASGGDEQFF. The full variable domain, in which reference TRBV7-2 and TRBJ2-1 provide the parts outside the CDR3, is GAGVSQSPSNKVTEKGKDVELRCDPISGHTALYWYRQSLGQGLEFLIYFQGNSAPDKSGLPSDRFSAERTGGSVSTLTIQRTQQEDSAVYLCASSLGASGGDEQFFGPGTRLTVL.

The CDR3 here is CAWKFSGGAYNEQFF. CDR3 in DNA: TGTGCCTGGAAGTTTAGCGGGGGGGCCTACAATGAGCAGTTCTTC. The chain uses TRBV30 and TRBJ2-1, with 11 bases that match TRBD2. The V and J ends lost 4 bases and 2 bases, in that order; junction bases with no gene match: 4. CDR3 length: 15 residues. CDR1 and CDR2 (germline): GTSNPN, SVGIG (reference sequence).

J is TRBJ2-5 and V is TRBV4-1, with D possibly TRBD1 on 5 matching bases. Trimming took 4 bases from V and 1 from J, leaving 13 bases between them. The CDR3 contains 15 residues. Germline V lookup: CDR1 MGHRA, CDR2 YSYEKL. The CDR3 DNA reads TGCGCCAGCAGCCCCTCTGGGGCTACCCAAGAGACCCAGTACTTC. Amino acids: CASSPSGATQETQYF.

This chain connects TRBV19 to TRBJ2-1, with D unclear. This CDR3 has 14 amino acids. The V gene lost 4 bases and the J gene lost 0 bases, with 7 bases spanning the gap. Germline CDR1 LNHDA, CDR2 SQIVND (reference sequence). The CDR3 nucleotides are TGTGCCAGTAGTACAGCGAGCTCCTACAATGAGCAGTTCTTC. It translates to CASSTASSYNEQFF.

This chain connects TRBV6-1 to TRBJ2-7; D uncertain. The germline V gene encodes CDR1 MNHNS and CDR2 SASEGT. Trimming pared 5 bases from V and 4 bases from J, leaving 6 bases between. This CDR3 spans 11 amino acids. CDR3 region: CASSLTYEQYF. DNA for the CDR3: TGTGCCAGCAGTCTTACATACGAGCAGTACTTC.

The rearrangement uses TRBV9 and TRBJ1-3; D gene uncertain. The CDR3 runs 15 residues. V lost 0 bases, J lost 0 bases, and 7 bases lay in between. Germline CDR1 SGDLS, CDR2 YYNGEE. The DNA for the CDR3 is TGTGCCAGCAGCGTAGTAGGTGGCTCTGGAAACACCATATATTTT. This translates into CASSVVGGSGNTIYF. Full variable domain (rest looked up from reference TRBV9 and TRBJ1-3): DSGVTQTPKHLITATGQRVTLRCSPRSGDLSVYWYQQSLDQGLQFLIQYYNGEERAKGNILERFSAQQFPDLHSELNLSSLELGDSALYFCASSVVGGSGNTIYFGEGSWLTVV.

Written as DNA, the CDR3 is TGTGCCAGCAGCGTAGCTGTTGGCAGGAAGGATATTGCAGTTAATGGCTACACCTTC. It encodes CASSVAVGRKDIAVNGYTF. The gene calls are TRBV9 and TRBJ1-2; D call uncertain. The CDR3 has 19 residues. V lost 0 bases to trimming and J lost 6 bases, with 27 bases between them. Germline values: CDR1 SGDLS, CDR2 YYNGEE.

The genes are TRBV7-6 and TRBJ2-7; D is undetermined. The germline V gene has CDR1 SGHVS and CDR2 FNYEAQ. CDR3 length: 14 amino acids. The germline V and J ends were trimmed by 2 bases and 5 bases, with 13 bases remaining between them. The CDR3 coding sequence is TGTGCCAGCAGCTTAAGCCTAGGTCTGCACGAGCAGTACTTC. Translation: CASSLSLGLHEQYF.

The table lists this clone with a few counts. The rearrangement joins TRBV9 to TRBJ2-1, with D unresolved. Per the germline V gene, CDR1 is SGDLS and CDR2 is YYNGEE. Trimming took off 0 bases at V and 5 bases at J, with 15 bases between the two ends. CDR3 length: 16 amino acids. The DNA of the CDR3 is TGTGCCAGCAGCGTAGGGGCAGTCCTATGGGACAATGAGCAGTTCTTC. It yields the protein CASSVGAVLWDNEQFF.

The chain combines TRBV6-1 with TRBJ2-1; D is unclear. Trimming took 6 bases from V and 2 from J, leaving 8 bases between them. Germline assignment: CDR1 MNHNS and CDR2 SASEGT. CDR3 length: 13 amino acids. Here the CDR3 reads CASRYDTYNEQFF. CDR3 bases: TGTGCCAGCAGATATGACACCTACAATGAGCAGTTCTTC.